This T cell receptor (beta chain) was retrieved from a study of cytomegalovirus exposure and HLA in healthy donors (dated by TCRdb to the late 2010s). Describing the broader study: According to an earlier analysis of a few hundred of the donors, roughly 180 million T cells yielded 90 million to 130 million unique TCR beta sequences and less than 300 Gb of sequence data. An early release that covered roughly 600 HLA-typed donors contained 300 to 350 gigabases of sequencing data and some 87 million unique TCR sequences. All discovery cohort repertoires had been generated on a single sequencing platform. Among a few hundred genotyped donors of the cohort, an average of approximately 230,000 unique TCR beta nucleotide sequences were sequenced per donor, 15% to 20% of them non-productive. The later analysis used no new phenotypic data to find candidate immune exposures, relying instead on TCR beta sequences and their occurrence across donors. In addition to the first cohort of 666 subjects, a separate validation cohort of 120 different subjects was used. A later analysis re-analyzed previously published TCR beta repertoires from 550 to 700 donors and added high-resolution HLA genotyping to study TCR occurrence patterns. Donor age, sex, ethnicity and CMV serostatus were compiled together with the repertoire data. The number of typed donors differed by locus: about 629-630 for A, B, C, DRB1 and DQB1; approximately 520 for DQA1; 600 to 610 for DPA1; and roughly 470 for DPB1. Several DR-DQ haplotypes were handled as single units for association and clustering because linkage in the cohort was strong. The genetic ancestry cluster associated with self-reported Caucasian donors included 81% of the 300 to 400 genotyped donors. HLA typing covered class I and class II loci at four-digit resolution. In a later genetic analysis, genome-wide SNP genotypes for about three fifths of the 666 donors were used, and that subset was treated as a discovery cohort. High-throughput TCR immunosequencing, statistical association of individual TCRs with disease status, and machine learning were combined to predict cytomegalovirus infection status. The study aimed to test whether signatures of past pathogen exposure could be identified by cataloging public T cell receptors. An earlier analysis of a few hundred of the donors applied high-throughput TCR beta sequencing to assess whether each TCR beta V gene segment acted as functional or pseudogenic. Using immunosequencing, the study profiled T cell repertoires from 550 to 750 subjects and related those repertoires to cytomegalovirus serostatus. Study-wide findings and limitations: Because counts were too low, 15 to 20 rarely observed V segments, including chromosome 9 orphons, were excluded from the earlier analysis of about 500 of the donors. In an earlier analysis of more than 500 of the donors, most TCR beta V segments appeared in productive rearrangements about 87% or about 30% of the time, broadly matching IMGT annotations. The authors suggested that the approach could potentially be generalized to other disease states and immunological phenotypes. Sequencing depth was assumed to be roughly uniform across donors in the presence/absence analyses, though that assumption may not hold. Because HLA typing was unavailable for some donors at each locus, only the typed subset was used in association tests. Cytomegalovirus status was reported to be diagnosed by the classifier with high specificity and sensitivity in both the original and validation cohorts. At a false discovery rate of 0.05, a later analysis linked under 20,000 TCR beta sequences to specific HLA alleles. In a later analysis, several top co-occurrence clusters were reported to appear linked to parvovirus B19, influenza, CMV and Epstein-Barr virus. Only TCR beta chains were sequenced in this cohort, and the absence of alpha or paired-chain data limited detectable features. A later genetic analysis reported fewer N-insertions in productive TCRs among donors in an Asian-associated ancestry cluster than the 666-donor mean. An association between a missense DCLRE1C variant and V-gene and J-gene trimming of TCR beta chains was found in a later genetic analysis and replicated in an independent cohort. Strong co-occurrence of HLA alleles, especially DR and DQ, made assigning TCR associations to individual alleles difficult. Most CMV-associated TCR beta chains appeared to be HLA-restricted in a later analysis, and the HLA associations seemed to be driven largely by CMV exposure. Linkage disequilibrium might explain the correlated functional status among segregating V segments, but an unknown experimental factor could not be excluded. According to a later analysis, TCR association rates differed among HLA loci, with DRB1 alleles showing the most associated TCRs and HLA-C alleles showing the fewest. In the study, approximately 160 TCR beta chains were listed as associated with cytomegalovirus. A further reported finding was that TCR beta sequences accurately predicted the HLA-A and HLA-B alleles for most subjects in the first cohort. While some public TCRs were present in many individuals, most TCR sequences turned up only very rarely across donors. Because the 87-base-pair reads could not distinguish some IMGT-functional V segments, including TRBV6-2 and TRBV6-3, those segments were excluded. In a later analysis, HLA-associated TCR beta chains showed more clonal expansion and lower generation probabilities than non-associated chains that were equally common. For the cohort, immune exposure information was limited to CMV serostatus. In vitro tests confirmed that three of the cytomegalovirus-associated TCR beta chains recognize cytomegalovirus antigens. A cluster of highly shared sequence variants was judged likely to be a technical artifact of the sequencing pipeline.

Based on the germline V gene, the CDR1 and CDR2 sequences are MNHNS and SASEGT. V sheds 2 bases and J sheds 8 bases, leaving 12 bases between their ends. The CDR3 covers 13 residues, taking in both the cysteine and the phenylalanine. Left in the record is the CDR3 DNA by itself, 39 bases read in frame from the first base. Comment on this clone: Its antigen is unknown. Nothing much larger sits one base from this clone, and base qualities are not available.

Receptor libraries were prepared by the immunoSEQ multiplex PCR assay. For the multiplex PCR, a mixture combining 60 forward primers for TCR Vbeta segments and 13 reverse primers for TCR Jbeta segments was used. The CDR3 region of rearranged TCR beta genes was amplified from genomic DNA by a multiplex PCR assay. The Illumina HiSeq System was used to sequence the amplified TCR beta libraries as 87-base-pair reads. Per the authors' processing: Across the 670 or so repertoires, a later analysis counted 75 million to 90 million unique TCR beta chains, 9.5 million to 13 million of which were shared by at least two donors. To remove PCR and sequencing errors, raw reads were error-corrected and collapsed into unique sequences using a nearest-neighbor algorithm that merged closely related sequences. V, D and J gene segments were assigned by aligning CDR3 sequences to IMGT reference sequences. For a sequence to be retained, at least a six-nucleotide match to both a V gene segment and a J gene segment was required. Rearrangements were called productive when the CDR3 lacked stop codons and stayed in frame with V and J; all others were non-productive. CDR3 was defined by IMGT convention, running from the second conserved V-encoded cysteine to the conserved J-encoded phenylalanine. The earlier analysis of about 500 of the donors excluded sequences that lacked an unambiguous match to a single V gene segment. An earlier analysis of 500 to 600 of the donors classified V segments as functional when productive rearrangements were above 56.7% and as segregating when the standard deviation between donors was above 5%. To diagnose cytomegalovirus status from the catalog of TCR beta chain sequences, a statistical classification framework was built. In a later analysis, V and J genes were assigned by comparing TCR nucleotide sequences against IMGT/GENE-DB human TR gene sequences. The TCRdist pipeline was used in a later analysis to assign CDR3 sequences and most-parsimonious VDJ recombination scenarios. In a later analysis, each TCR beta chain was defined by its CDR3 amino acid sequence together with its V-gene family, and reads lacking a unique V-gene family were excluded. In a later analysis, 550 to 650 highly shared, low-generation-probability nucleotide sequences were removed to address suspected cross-contamination and a sequencing artifact. For each public chain, a later analysis derived a clonal expansion index from normalized ranks of inferred template counts within each repertoire. Generation probabilities in a later analysis came from a VDJ recombination model fitted to out-of-frame rearrangements, and those results were checked against IGoR. A later analysis scored TCR-TCR, TCR-HLA and TCR-CMV co-occurrence with hypergeometric tests, applying a repertoire-size bias correction to TCR pairs. A later analysis estimated false discovery rates by permuting HLA or CMV assignments 20 times. In a later analysis, co-occurring TCRs were grouped with DBSCAN, and TCRdist sequence similarity was added when clustering was performed within HLA-allele-positive subsets. Repertoires with fewer than 30,000 or more than 120,000 public chains, plus five repertoires with anomalous nucleotide sharing, were excluded from co-occurrence clustering. TCRdb holds this immuneACCESS table with in-frame rearrangements only. Some clones are missing; in checked studies, unresolved V genes explain under half, and the rest has no known cause. That table gives V, J and clone size, and the DNA gave D and trimming. Counted in this sample were approximately 290,000 clones; roughly 80% of them appeared once. Together, the top ten hold 0.3% to 0.35% of the sample.

The cohort was made up of around 720 healthy bone marrow donors. At the time of sampling, all cohort members were nominally healthy, though unrecorded immune exposures were likely present. The donor was CMV seronegative and was included in the group of over 300 seronegative cohort members. Each donor provided a peripheral blood sample, and peripheral blood mononuclear cells were used for TCR beta sequencing. Genomic DNA was extracted from the blood cell samples with the Qiagen DNeasy Blood Extraction Kit. Sequenced sample: PBMCs. This TCR came from a girl aged 2 to 9 in good health and CMV-seronegative. Here the chain combines TRBV6-1 and TRBJ1-2; the best D guess is TRBD1, with 6 bases matching. The DNA is TGTGCCAGCAGTGAAAGGGGGATCGGCGGCTACACCTTC. The resulting protein is CASSERGIGGYTF.